This entry describes one TCR beta chain. Trimming cost V 5 bases and J 3 bases, with 8 bases left between them. This CDR3 comprises 13 residues. Looked up from germline, CDR1 is MNHNY and CDR2 is SVGAGI (reference sequence). The sample originates from a study of shared clonotypes between healthy human individuals. Measured with immunoSEQ multiplex PCR; TCRdb has only the in-frame clones, and not every one. The table records nearly 600,000 clones, 95% of them present only once. In the naive CD8 group, cells lacked CD45RO and were positively selected for CCR7, so terminally differentiated effector memory CD45RA+ cells were left out.

J is TRBJ2-1 and V is TRBV6-6; maybe TRBD2 (6 bases). Sample: naive CD8+ T cells sorted from blood. The receptor was isolated from a young woman in good health. In DNA, the CDR3 is TGTGCCAGCAGTACGGGACTCTACAATGAGCAGTTCTTC. Residues: CASSTGLYNEQFF.